This is a list of T cell receptor beta chains from one sample in a study of T cell repertoires in cytomegalovirus infection. TCRdb re-called the reads with MiXCR, one entry per CDR3 protein. The sample contains about 240,000 distinct CDR3 sequences, around 6.2% of which appear only once. Sequencing input: PBMCs. The receptors come from a human donor in good health (CMV status not recorded). Some clones in this sample may be carry-over from other donors' samples. CDR3s include the opening cysteine and the closing phenylalanine or tryptophan. The order of the fields is D gene, V gene, clone size, J gene, CDR3 DNA, CDR3 protein. D genes are given only for firm matches. Size is omitted from some rows. Given values are once, few, many or a class for expanded clones.

D: TRBD1; V: TRBV12-3/TRBV12-4; size: many; J: TRBJ1-4; DNA: TGTGCCAGCAGTTTCGACAGGGGAGTGTATGAAAAACTGTTTTTT; CDR3: CASSFDRGVYEKLFF
D: NA; V: TRBV12-3/TRBV12-4; size: many; J: TRBJ2-4; DNA: TGTGCCAGCAGTTACAGCTCCCTAGCCAAAAACATTCAGTACTTC; CDR3: CASSYSSLAKNIQYF
D: NA; V: TRBV9; size: many; J: TRBJ1-6; DNA: TGTGCCAGCAGCGTGGGGAGCTCCTATAATTCACCCCTCCACTTT; CDR3: CASSVGSSYNSPLHF
D: TRBD2; V: TRBV7-2; size: many; J: TRBJ2-2; DNA: TGTGCCAGCAGCTTCTCCCTCCTTAGCGGGGTGAACACCGGGGAGCTGTTTTTT; CDR3: CASSFSLLSGVNTGELFF
D: NA; V: TRBV12-3/TRBV12-4; size: many; J: TRBJ2-7; DNA: TGTGCCAGCAGCCAGACCTGGGGGCCGGCCTACGAGCAGTACTTC; CDR3: CASSQTWGPAYEQYF
D: NA; V: TRBV11-2; size: many; J: TRBJ1-1; DNA: TGTGCCAGCAGCATGGACGGTGAAGCTTTCTTT; CDR3: CASSMDGEAFF
D: NA; V: TRBV12-3/TRBV12-4; size: many; J: TRBJ1-3; DNA: TGTGCCAGCAGCGCCCGGGGACGGAACACCATATATTTT; CDR3: CASSARGRNTIYF
D: TRBD1; V: TRBV5-5; size: NA; J: TRBJ2-2; DNA: TGTGCCAGCAGTCCCGACAGGGGCACCGGGGAGCTGTTTTTT; CDR3: CASSPDRGTGELFF
D: NA; V: TRBV7-3; size: many; J: TRBJ1-2; DNA: TGTGCCAGCAGCCCCACCAACGTAGACAGCGGAAGCACCTTC; CDR3: CASSPTNVDSGSTF
D: NA; V: TRBV20-1; size: many; J: TRBJ1-1; DNA: TGCAGTGCCCGTCAAGTGACACTGAACACTGAAGCTTTCTTT; CDR3: CSARQVTLNTEAFF
D: NA; V: TRBV28; size: many; J: TRBJ1-2; DNA: TGTGCCAGCAGTTTCGGGGGACCTGGCTATGGCTACACCTTC; CDR3: CASSFGGPGYGYTF